The clone carrying this TCR beta chain was detected only a few times. Its antigen remains unidentified. The data stem from a study of CD8 T cells in ankylosing spondylitis. Study-level points and caveats: Ankylosing spondylitis blood appeared to be characterized by a TCR beta motif of 8 or 9 highly homologous variants. Prior work had noted some motif variants in reactive arthritis blood and synovial fluid. There was reportedly significant enrichment of clones that were disease-linked in matched ankylosing spondylitis synovial fluid.

With molecular barcodes, quantitative 5'-RACE was used to make the TCR beta libraries. TCRdb reanalysed the 5' RACE reads using MiXCR and keeps one entry per CDR3 protein. The sample holds under 450,000 distinct CDR3 sequences, approximately 20% seen once. Germline V CDR1 and CDR2: DFQATT, SNEGSKA (reference sequence). Trimming took off 0 bases at V and 6 bases at J, with 15 bases between the two ends. This CDR3 region has 14 residues. The rearrangement links TRBV20-1 to TRBJ2-7; D is possibly TRBD2 (7 bases). This TCR came from a male donor with ankylosing spondylitis or in good health (not recorded which). The sample consisted of blood, either unsorted or a sorted T cell fraction (not recorded which). The CDR3 sequence is CSARDPGGLGEQYF. The CDR3 DNA sequence: TGCAGTGCTAGAGATCCGGGGGGCCTAGGCGAGCAGTACTTC.